The clone carrying this TCR beta chain has ten or more counts. The antigen remains unidentified. The junction shows a germline mismatch at one end, possibly a read error. The data were taken from a study of spatial heterogeneity in lung cancer. Study information: Follow-up PBMC samples were sequenced when available, at a median of around 23 months after resection. Study-wide findings and caveats: At resection, ubiquitous expanded tumor TCRs appeared in blood more than at follow-up.

TCRdb reprocessed the 5' RACE reads with MiXCR, giving one entry per CDR3 protein. The table records roughly 120,000 distinct CDR3 sequences, 9% to 15% of them present only once. Germline V gene data show CDR1 as SEHNR and CDR2 as FQNEAQ (reference sequence). The CDR3 runs to 12 residues. The time point: blood at routine non-recurrence follow-up after resection. Without sorting, whole RNA was sequenced from tumor, nontumor lung or frozen PBMC. This rearrangement joins TRBV7-9 to TRBJ2-3; perhaps TRBD1 as D (6 bases). Material: PBMCs, obtained at follow-up. The clonotype originates from a male donor with early-stage non-small cell lung cancer. The CDR3 sequence: CASSLGQGIPLF. The CDR3 DNA reads TGTGCCAGCAGCCTGGGCCAGGGGATCCCTCTCTTT.